These 7 T cell receptor beta chains originate from one sample sequenced in a study of vaccination effects on CD4 cells after COVID-19. Measured with immunoSEQ multiplex PCR; TCRdb has only the in-frame clones, and not every one. In the table there are 26,000 or so clones, 72% of which are singletons. Antigen-specific CD4+ T cells were expanded (with viral peptide pools) by the ViraFEST assay ahead of sequencing. With more than 9 days of culture completed, CD4+ T cells were isolated. Neither prior SARS-CoV-2 infection nor positive nucleocapsid antibodies were present in the vaccine recipients. What these receptors recognize is not known. Sequenced material: CD4+ T cells from PBMCs cultured with SARS-CoV-2 spike peptides, taken before COVID-19 vaccination. The receptor source for this set is a human donor who received a COVID-19 vaccine.

The V gene is TRBV6-1, the J gene TRBJ2-7; D possibly uses TRBD1 or TRBD2 (5 bases each). CDR1 is MNHNS and CDR2 is SASEGT in the germline V gene. V was clipped by 2 bases and J by 0 bases, with 29 bases between them. There are 21 residues in the CDR3. The CDR3 spells CASSEILQLRGKPFFSYEQYF. The CDR3 nucleotides are TGTGCCAGCAGTGAAATTCTTCAACTACGGGGCAAGCCCTTCTTCTCCTACGAGCAGTACTTC.

The J gene is TRBJ1-1, the V gene TRBV10-3; D gene unclear. Germline V gene data show CDR1 as ENHRY and CDR2 as SYGVKD. This CDR3 region has 14 residues. Between the trimmed V and J ends, which lost 3 bases and 3 bases, there was a span of 11 bases. CDR3 sequence: CAISDPGEDTEAFF. Here the CDR3 DNA reads TGTGCCATCAGTGATCCCGGGGAGGACACTGAAGCTTTCTTT.

V usage is TRBV14 and J usage is TRBJ2-5; 7 positions match TRBD1. The germline gives CDR1 SGHDN, CDR2 FVKESK. The V and J ends lost 4 bases and 1 base, in that order; junction bases with no gene match: 9. This CDR3 region has 16 residues. CDR3 in DNA: TGTGCCAGCAGCCCCCTGACAGGGCTTCGCCAAGAGACCCAGTACTTC. Residues: CASSPLTGLRQETQYF.

By share, this clone counts as medium-sized (0.01 to 0.1%). The rearrangement uses TRBV11-2 and TRBJ1-3; 7 nucleotides agree with TRBD1. After removal of 5 bases from V and 4 bases from J, the junction contained 11 bases not matched to a gene. Germline assignment: CDR1 SGHAT and CDR2 FQNNGV. The CDR3 extends over 16 amino acids. The CDR3 here is CASSGGQVLHGNTIYF. The CDR3 nucleotides read TGTGCCAGCAGCGGAGGACAGGTGTTACACGGAAACACCATATATTTT.

This clone came up a few times. This sequence joins TRBV27 and TRBJ1-5; TRBD1 might be the D (5 bases). V shed 8 bases and J shed 5 bases, with 25 bases lying between them. There are 17 residues in the CDR3. Germline CDR1 reads MNHEY; CDR2 reads SMNVEV (reference sequence). CDR3 amino acids: CASRPWSLQDRYQPQHF. The DNA of the CDR3 is TGTGCCAGCCGTCCCTGGAGCCTCCAAGACAGATATCAGCCCCAGCATTTT.

This rearrangement joins TRBV15 to TRBJ1-1; D perhaps matches TRBD1 (5 bases). Germline lookup yields CDR1 LNHNV and CDR2 YYDKDF (reference sequence). Trimming took off 5 bases at V and 8 bases at J, with 18 bases between the two ends. This CDR3 region has 14 residues. CDR3 sequence: CATSSMGSGVEAFF. DNA of the CDR3: TGTGCCACCAGCTCAATGGGTTCGGGGGTGGAAGCTTTCTTT.

The chain is built from TRBV10-1 and TRBJ2-5; D gene uncertain. The V gene's germline CDR1 is WNHNN and CDR2 SYGVQD (reference sequence). The V end lost 2 bases, the J end lost 4 bases, and 5 bases lay between the germline ends. This CDR3 comprises 12 residues. DNA for the CDR3: TGCGCCAGCAGTGAGAATAGAGAGACCCAGTACTTC. This encodes CASSENRETQYF.